A selection of T cell receptor beta chains follows, all from one sample in a study of early T cells in non-severe SARS-CoV-2 infection. A single record per CDR3 protein comes from TCRdb applying MiXCR to the 5' RACE reads. The sample includes 70,000 to 85,000 distinct CDR3 sequences, around 5% of them seen just once. Here the sequenced sample was whole blood, taken at baseline. These receptors were collected from an adult who was a healthcare worker with PCR-confirmed SARS-CoV-2 infection or an uninfected control (not recorded which). Both conserved end residues are trimmed from each CDR3.

V gene: TRBV12-3/TRBV12-4; CDR3 protein: ASSNPVISPYGYT
V gene: TRBV27; CDR3 protein: ASSLAGTAVEQY
V gene: TRBV7-9; CDR3 protein: ASSNRRDPTPAKNIQY
V gene: TRBV20-1; CDR3 protein: SAWTESNQPQH
V gene: TRBV19; CDR3 protein: ASSIEGTQY
V gene: TRBV20-1; CDR3 protein: SAADNRGTEAF
V gene: TRBV12-3/TRBV12-4; CDR3 protein: ASTPLQGATGELF
V gene: TRBV4-2; CDR3 protein: ASSSHRGNEQF
V gene: TRBV5-1; CDR3 protein: ASSLVVSYEQY
V gene: TRBV6-5; CDR3 protein: ASSLIWAGGATRDSEAF